These T cell receptor beta chains were read from a single sample in a study of blood T cell repertoires in COVID-19. Libraries were prepared by immunoSEQ multiplex PCR; TCRdb keeps only in-frame clonotypes and omits some of them. The sample comprises fewer than 200,000 clones, approximately 80% of which are singletons, and around 7.9% rests with the top ten. Sample: peripheral blood. The source of these receptors is a woman aged 45-65 years with active or convalescent COVID-19. Each CDR3 is given with its conserved first and last residue. A D gene is named only where the DNA matches it firmly. A row's size may be missing; if present it is once, few, many or a size class.

CDR3: CASSYPDILNTEAFF; DNA: TGTGCCAGCAGTTACCCGGACATCTTGAACACTGAAGCTTTCTTT; size: -; J: TRBJ1-1; V: TRBV6-5; D: -; length: 15
CDR3: CASSLIRGGLRNEQFF; DNA: TGTGCCAGTAGTCTTATCCGGGGGGGCCTTCGCAATGAGCAGTTCTTC; size: -; J: TRBJ2-1; V: TRBV19; D: TRBD2; length: 16
CDR3: CASSGVTGVNQPQHF; DNA: TGTGCCAGCAGTGGTGTTACAGGGGTCAATCAGCCCCAGCATTTT; size: -; J: TRBJ1-5; V: TRBV2; D: TRBD1; length: 15
CDR3: CSVAGQYTEAFF; DNA: TGCAGCGTCGCCGGACAGTACACTGAAGCTTTCTTT; size: -; J: TRBJ1-1; V: TRBV29-1; D: -; length: 12
CDR3: CASSQESRYGYTF; DNA: TGCGCCAGCAGCCAAGAATCCCGGTATGGCTACACCTTC; size: -; J: TRBJ1-2; V: TRBV4-3; D: -; length: 13
CDR3: CATSDSGGRGVNTEAFF; DNA: TGTGCCACCAGTGATTCGGGGGGCCGAGGGGTAAACACTGAAGCTTTCTTT; size: -; J: TRBJ1-1; V: TRBV24-1; D: -; length: 17
CDR3: CASSQKLTGENSPLHF; DNA: TGTGCCAGCAGCCAAAAACTAACAGGGGAAAATTCACCCCTCCACTTT; size: -; J: TRBJ1-6; V: TRBV11-1; D: TRBD1; length: 16
CDR3: CASSRGGGRYNEQFF; DNA: TGTGCCAGCAGCCGGGGAGGCGGGAGATACAATGAGCAGTTCTTC; size: -; J: TRBJ2-1; V: TRBV28; D: TRBD2; length: 15
CDR3: CASSPRGTGGKMNTEAFF; DNA: TGTGCCAGCAGCCCTAGGGGGACAGGGGGCAAAATGAACACTGAAGCTTTCTTT; size: -; J: TRBJ1-1; V: TRBV7-9; D: TRBD1; length: 18
CDR3: CASSHAPSGSGGRVEQFF; DNA: TGTGCCAGCAGCCATGCTCCCTCGGGCTCTGGCGGGAGGGTTGAGCAGTTCTTC; size: -; J: TRBJ2-1; V: TRBV7-2; D: TRBD2; length: 18
CDR3: CASSQHLGTGEEKLFF; DNA: TGCGCCAGCAGCCAACACCTCGGGACAGGGGAGGAAAAACTGTTTTTT; size: -; J: TRBJ1-4; V: TRBV4-3; D: TRBD1; length: 16
CDR3: CAIAFGTGDYEQYF; DNA: TGTGCCATTGCCTTCGGGACAGGGGACTACGAGCAGTACTTC; size: -; J: TRBJ2-7; V: TRBV6-5; D: TRBD1; length: 14
CDR3: CATSDSGQGAEGYTF; DNA: TGTGCCACCAGTGATTCGGGACAGGGGGCTGAAGGCTACACCTTC; size: few; J: TRBJ1-2; V: TRBV24-1; D: TRBD1; length: 15
CDR3: CASSSDRVSYEQYF; DNA: TGCGCCAGCAGCTCAGACAGGGTCTCCTACGAGCAGTACTTC; size: -; J: TRBJ2-7; V: TRBV5-1; D: TRBD1; length: 14
CDR3: CASSEGFTDTQYF; DNA: TGTGCCAGCAGTGAGGGATTCACAGATACGCAGTATTTT; size: -; J: TRBJ2-3; V: TRBV12-3/TRBV12-4; D: -; length: 13
CDR3: CAIRETGGPEAFF; DNA: TGTGCCATCAGGGAGACAGGGGGCCCTGAAGCTTTCTTT; size: -; J: TRBJ1-1; V: TRBV10-3; D: TRBD1; length: 13
CDR3: CASNYLADEQFF; DNA: TGTGCCAGCAATTATCTAGCCGATGAGCAGTTCTTC; size: -; J: TRBJ2-1; V: TRBV2; D: -; length: 12
CDR3: CASSTSGSRNTGELFF; DNA: TGTGCCAGCAGCACAAGCGGGAGTCGCAACACCGGGGAGCTGTTTTTT; size: -; J: TRBJ2-2; V: TRBV11-2; D: TRBD2; length: 16
CDR3: CASSRLLGSSYNEQFF; DNA: TGTGCCAGTAGCCGACTACTTGGGAGCTCCTACAATGAGCAGTTCTTC; size: -; J: TRBJ2-1; V: TRBV19; D: -; length: 16
CDR3: CASSQVAGNEQYF; DNA: TGTGCCAGCAGCCAAGTAGCGGGGAACGAGCAGTACTTC; size: -; J: TRBJ2-7; V: TRBV3-1/TRBV3-2; D: TRBD2; length: 13
CDR3: CASSLGTPRETQYF; DNA: TGTGCCAGCAGTTTAGGGACTCCTCGGGAGACCCAGTACTTC; size: -; J: TRBJ2-5; V: TRBV27; D: -; length: 14
CDR3: CASSLGTGINEQFF; DNA: TGCGCCAGCAGCTTGGGGACAGGGATCAATGAGCAGTTCTTC; size: -; J: TRBJ2-1; V: TRBV5-1; D: TRBD1; length: 14
CDR3: CAWSAGFAGNTIYF; DNA: TGTGCCTGGAGTGCAGGGTTCGCTGGAAACACCATATATTTT; size: -; J: TRBJ1-3; V: TRBV30; D: -; length: 14
CDR3: CASSEDGMRYGYTF; DNA: TGTGCCAGCAGTGAAGATGGCATGAGGTATGGCTACACCTTC; size: -; J: TRBJ1-2; V: TRBV6-1; D: -; length: 14
CDR3: CASSKTSGPYNEQFF; DNA: TGTGCCAGCAGTAAGACTAGCGGACCCTACAATGAGCAGTTCTTC; size: -; J: TRBJ2-1; V: TRBV6-2/TRBV6-3; D: TRBD2; length: 15
CDR3: CASSFSTRYSNTGELFF; DNA: TGTGCCAGCAGCTTCTCGACTCGTTACTCGAACACCGGGGAGCTGTTTTTT; size: -; J: TRBJ2-2; V: TRBV7-9; D: -; length: 17
CDR3: CAISKTSGSTDTQYF; DNA: TGTGCCATCAGCAAGACTAGCGGGAGCACAGATACGCAGTATTTT; size: -; J: TRBJ2-3; V: TRBV10-3; D: TRBD2; length: 15
CDR3: CAWSVPGVSYEQYF; DNA: TGTGCCTGGAGTGTCCCAGGGGTTTCTTACGAGCAGTACTTC; size: -; J: TRBJ2-7; V: TRBV30; D: -; length: 14
CDR3: CAWSPGSEQYF; DNA: TGTGCCTGGAGCCCAGGGTCTGAGCAGTACTTC; size: -; J: TRBJ2-7; V: TRBV30; D: -; length: 11
CDR3: CASTLTGGASEAFF; DNA: TGTGCCAGTACCCTGACAGGGGGCGCGAGTGAAGCTTTCTTT; size: -; J: TRBJ1-1; V: TRBV19; D: TRBD1; length: 14
CDR3: CASSYSNSYNEQFF; DNA: TGTGCCAGCAGTTACAGCAACTCCTACAATGAGCAGTTCTTC; size: -; J: TRBJ2-1; V: TRBV6-2/TRBV6-3; D: -; length: 14
CDR3: CASSQDRDTLNEQFF; DNA: TGCGCCAGCAGCCAAGATAGGGACACCCTAAATGAGCAGTTCTTC; size: -; J: TRBJ2-1; V: TRBV4-3; D: -; length: 15
CDR3: CASSPRGDSLETQYF; DNA: TGTGCCAGCAGCCCCCGGGGGGATTCCTTGGAGACCCAGTACTTC; size: -; J: TRBJ2-5; V: TRBV7-9; D: TRBD2; length: 15
CDR3: CASSPGQGADTQYF; DNA: TGTGCCAGCAGTCCCGGACAGGGAGCAGATACGCAGTATTTT; size: -; J: TRBJ2-3; V: TRBV6-5; D: TRBD1; length: 14
CDR3: CAWSVLRGREKLFF; DNA: TGTGCCTGGAGCGTGCTCAGGGGTCGGGAAAAACTGTTTTTT; size: -; J: TRBJ1-4; V: TRBV30; D: -; length: 14
CDR3: CASSTPGQVSGYTF; DNA: TGTGCCAGCAGTACACCGGGACAGGTATCGGGCTACACCTTC; size: -; J: TRBJ1-2; V: TRBV25-1; D: TRBD1; length: 14